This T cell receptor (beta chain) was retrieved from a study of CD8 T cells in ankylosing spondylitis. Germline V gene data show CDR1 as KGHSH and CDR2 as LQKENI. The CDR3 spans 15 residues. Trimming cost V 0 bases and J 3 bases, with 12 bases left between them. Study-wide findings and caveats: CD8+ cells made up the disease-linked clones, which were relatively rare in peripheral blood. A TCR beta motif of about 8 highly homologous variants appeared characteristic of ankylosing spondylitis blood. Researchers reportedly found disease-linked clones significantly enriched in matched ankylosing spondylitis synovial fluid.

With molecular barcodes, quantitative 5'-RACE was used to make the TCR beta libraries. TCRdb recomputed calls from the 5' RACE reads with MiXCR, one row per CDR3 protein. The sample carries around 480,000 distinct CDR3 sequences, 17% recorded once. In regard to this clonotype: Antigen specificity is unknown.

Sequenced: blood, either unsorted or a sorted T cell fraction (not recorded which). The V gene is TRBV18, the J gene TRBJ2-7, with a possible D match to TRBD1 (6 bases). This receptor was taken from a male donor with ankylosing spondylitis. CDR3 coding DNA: TGTGCCAGCTCACCACCTGGGACATGGATCTACGAGCAGTACTTC. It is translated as CASSPPGTWIYEQYF.